This T cell receptor beta chain was found in a study of shared clonotypes between healthy human individuals. V was pared by 7 bases and J by 1 base, with 16 bases between. The germline gives CDR1 MDHEN, CDR2 SYDVKM. CDR3 length equals 16 residues. The input for sorted-subset replicate PCRs was approximately 200 ng DNA, some 28,000 T cell genomes. Assay used: immunoSEQ multiplex PCR; TCRdb lists only in-frame clones, some missing. The sample has about 1.1 million clones, 70% to 80% seen once. Nashville, Tennessee was home to all donors, each a Caucasian adult. The chain employs TRBV28 and TRBJ2-2; D may correspond to TRBD1 or TRBD2 (5 bases each). Sequenced: memory CD4+ T cells from PBMCs. Subset here: CD45RA-negative fraction. The clonotype comes from a man younger than 35 in good health. Some clones in this sample may be carry-over from other donors' samples. DNA of the CDR3: TGTGCCAGCACCCTAGCAGGGATGGGGAACACCGGGGAGCTGTTTTTT. Protein product: CASTLAGMGNTGELFF.